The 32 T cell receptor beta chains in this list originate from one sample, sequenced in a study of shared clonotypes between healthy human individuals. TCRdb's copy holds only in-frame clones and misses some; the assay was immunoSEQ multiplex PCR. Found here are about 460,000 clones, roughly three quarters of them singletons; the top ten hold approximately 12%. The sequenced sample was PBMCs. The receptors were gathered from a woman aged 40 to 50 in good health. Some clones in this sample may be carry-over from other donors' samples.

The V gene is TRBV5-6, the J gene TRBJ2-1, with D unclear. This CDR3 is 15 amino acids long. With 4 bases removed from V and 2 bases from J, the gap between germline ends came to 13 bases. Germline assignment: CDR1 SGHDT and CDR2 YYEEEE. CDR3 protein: CASSRARNPYNEQFF. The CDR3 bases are TGTGCCAGCAGCCGGGCTAGGAACCCCTACAATGAGCAGTTCTTC.

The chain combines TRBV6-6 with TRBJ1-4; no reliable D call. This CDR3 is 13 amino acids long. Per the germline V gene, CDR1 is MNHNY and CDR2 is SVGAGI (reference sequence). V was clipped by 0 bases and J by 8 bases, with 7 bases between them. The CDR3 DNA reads TGTGCCAGCAGTTACTCGTGGTTCGAAAAACTGTTTTTT. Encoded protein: CASSYSWFEKLFF.

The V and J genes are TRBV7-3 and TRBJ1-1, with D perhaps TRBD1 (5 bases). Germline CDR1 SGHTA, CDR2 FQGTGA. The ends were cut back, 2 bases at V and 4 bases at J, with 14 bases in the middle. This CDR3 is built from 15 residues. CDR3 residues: CASSLYPGRSTEAFF. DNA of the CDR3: TGTGCCAGCAGCTTATACCCAGGGAGGAGCACTGAAGCTTTCTTT.

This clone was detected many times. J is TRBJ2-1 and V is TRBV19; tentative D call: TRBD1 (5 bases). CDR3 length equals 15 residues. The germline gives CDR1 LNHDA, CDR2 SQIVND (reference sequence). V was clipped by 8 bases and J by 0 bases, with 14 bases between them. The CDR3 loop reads CASEVRASSYNEQFF. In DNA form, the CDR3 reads TGTGCCAGTGAAGTCAGGGCATCCTCCTACAATGAGCAGTTCTTC.

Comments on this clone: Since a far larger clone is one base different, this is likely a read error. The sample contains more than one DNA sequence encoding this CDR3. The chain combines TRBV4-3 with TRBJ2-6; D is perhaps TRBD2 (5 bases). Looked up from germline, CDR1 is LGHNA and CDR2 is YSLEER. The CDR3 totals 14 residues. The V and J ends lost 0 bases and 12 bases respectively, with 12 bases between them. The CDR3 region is CASSQDQAGGVLTF. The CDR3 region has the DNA TGCGCCAGCAGCCAAGATCAGGCGGGTGGCGTCCTGACTTTC.

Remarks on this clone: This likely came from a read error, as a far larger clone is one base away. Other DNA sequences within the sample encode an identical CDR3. In nucleotides, the CDR3 is TGCGCCAGCACCTCACCTGAGCAGTTCTTC. It translates to CASTSPEQFF. The genes are TRBV12-1 and TRBJ2-1. TRBV12-1 is deemed a pseudogene. This CDR3 is 10 amino acids long.

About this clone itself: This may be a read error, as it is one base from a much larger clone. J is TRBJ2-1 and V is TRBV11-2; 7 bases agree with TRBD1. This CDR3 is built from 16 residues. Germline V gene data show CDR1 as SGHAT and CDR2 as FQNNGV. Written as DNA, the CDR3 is TGTGCCAGCAGCTTTACATGGCAGGGGGTATACAGTGAGCAGTTCTTC. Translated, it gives CASSFTWQGVYSEQFF.

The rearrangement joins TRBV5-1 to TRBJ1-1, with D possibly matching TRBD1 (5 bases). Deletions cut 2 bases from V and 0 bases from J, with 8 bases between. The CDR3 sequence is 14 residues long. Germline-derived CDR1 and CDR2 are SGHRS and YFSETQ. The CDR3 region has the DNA TGCGCCAGCAGCTTAACAGGACTGAACACTGAAGCTTTCTTT. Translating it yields CASSLTGLNTEAFF.

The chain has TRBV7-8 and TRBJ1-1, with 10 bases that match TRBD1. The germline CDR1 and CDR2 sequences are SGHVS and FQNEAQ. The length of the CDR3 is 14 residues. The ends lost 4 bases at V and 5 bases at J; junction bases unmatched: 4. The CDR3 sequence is CASSSGTGETEAFF. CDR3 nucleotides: TGTGCCAGCAGCTCCGGGACAGGGGAGACTGAAGCTTTCTTT.

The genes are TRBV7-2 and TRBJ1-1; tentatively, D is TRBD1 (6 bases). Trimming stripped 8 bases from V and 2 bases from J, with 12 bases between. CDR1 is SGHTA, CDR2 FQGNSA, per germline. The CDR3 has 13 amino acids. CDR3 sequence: CASGWGANTEAFF. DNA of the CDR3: TGTGCCAGCGGGTGGGGGGCCAACACTGAAGCTTTCTTT.

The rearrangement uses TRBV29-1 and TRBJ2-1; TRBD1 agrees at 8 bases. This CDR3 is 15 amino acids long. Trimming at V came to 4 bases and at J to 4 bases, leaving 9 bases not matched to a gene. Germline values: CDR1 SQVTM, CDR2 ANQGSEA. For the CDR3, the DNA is TGCAGCGTTGCTCTCGGACAGGGCCAATACAATGAGCAGTTCTTC. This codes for CSVALGQGQYNEQFF.

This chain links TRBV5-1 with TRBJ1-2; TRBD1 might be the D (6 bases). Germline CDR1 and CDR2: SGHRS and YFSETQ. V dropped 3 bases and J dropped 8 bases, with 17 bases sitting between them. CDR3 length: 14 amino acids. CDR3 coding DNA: TGCGCCAGCAGCTCCGCCGGGACATCAGGGGGCTACACCTTC. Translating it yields CASSSAGTSGGYTF.

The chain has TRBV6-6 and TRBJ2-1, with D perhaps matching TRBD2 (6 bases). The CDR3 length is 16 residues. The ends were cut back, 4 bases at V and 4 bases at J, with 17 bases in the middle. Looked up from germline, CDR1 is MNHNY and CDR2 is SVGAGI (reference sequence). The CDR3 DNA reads TGTGCCAGCAGTTCGCCCAATAGCGGAAAATACAATGAGCAGTTCTTC. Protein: CASSSPNSGKYNEQFF.

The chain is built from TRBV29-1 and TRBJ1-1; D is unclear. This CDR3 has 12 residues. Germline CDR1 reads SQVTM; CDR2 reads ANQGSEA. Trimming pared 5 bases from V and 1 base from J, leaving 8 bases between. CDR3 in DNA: TGCAGCGTTCCAACTCAGAACACTGAAGCTTTCTTT. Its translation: CSVPTQNTEAFF. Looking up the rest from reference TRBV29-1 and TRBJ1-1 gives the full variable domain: SAVISQKPSRDICQRGTSLTIQCQVDSQVTMMFWYRQQPGQSLTLIATANQGSEATYESGFVIDKFPISRPNLTFSTLTVSNMSPEDSSIYLCSVPTQNTEAFFGQGTRLTVV.

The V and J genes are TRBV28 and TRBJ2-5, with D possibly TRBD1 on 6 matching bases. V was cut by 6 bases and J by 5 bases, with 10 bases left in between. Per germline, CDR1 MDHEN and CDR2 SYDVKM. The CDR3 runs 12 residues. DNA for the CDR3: TGTGCCAGCAGCAGGGGTTACGAGACCCAGTACTTC. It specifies CASSRGYETQYF. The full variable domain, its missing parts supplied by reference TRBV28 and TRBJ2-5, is DVKVTQSSRYLVKRTGEKVFLECVQDMDHENMFWYRQDPGLGLRLIYFSYDVKMKEKGDIPEGYSVSREKKERFSLILESASTNQTSMYLCASSRGYETQYFGPGTRLLVL.

CDR3 sequence: CASRRDPNYGYTF. CDR3 in DNA: TGTGCCAGTAGGCGGGACCCAAACTATGGCTACACCTTC. The V gene is TRBV19, the J gene TRBJ1-2, with a possible D match to TRBD1 (5 bases). V was cut by 6 bases and J by 2 bases, with 10 bases left in between. Per the germline V gene, CDR1 is LNHDA and CDR2 is SQIVND (reference sequence). The CDR3 runs 13 residues.

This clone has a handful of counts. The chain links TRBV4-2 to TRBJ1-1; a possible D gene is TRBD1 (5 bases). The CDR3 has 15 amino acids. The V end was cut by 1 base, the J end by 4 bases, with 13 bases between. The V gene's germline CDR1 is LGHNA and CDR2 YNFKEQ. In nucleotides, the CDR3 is TGTGCCAGCAGCCAAGGACTGGGGGGTCCCACTGAAGCTTTCTTT. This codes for CASSQGLGGPTEAFF.

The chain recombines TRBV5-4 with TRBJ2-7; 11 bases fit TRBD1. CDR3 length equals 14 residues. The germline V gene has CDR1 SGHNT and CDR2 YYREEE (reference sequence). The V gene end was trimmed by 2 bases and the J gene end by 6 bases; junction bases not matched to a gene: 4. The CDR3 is CASSFGQGASEQYF. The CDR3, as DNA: TGTGCCAGCAGCTTCGGACAGGGGGCTTCCGAGCAGTACTTC.

The CDR3 is CASKPPGTSGGYTF. For the CDR3, the DNA is TGTGCCAGCAAGCCCCCAGGGACCTCGGGAGGCTACACCTTC. The chain carries TRBV6-5 and TRBJ1-2, with a tentative D call TRBD1 (5 bases). The CDR3 length is 14 residues. Germline-derived CDR1 and CDR2 are MNHEY and SVGAGI. V lost 7 bases and J 8 bases, leaving 20 bases between the germline ends.

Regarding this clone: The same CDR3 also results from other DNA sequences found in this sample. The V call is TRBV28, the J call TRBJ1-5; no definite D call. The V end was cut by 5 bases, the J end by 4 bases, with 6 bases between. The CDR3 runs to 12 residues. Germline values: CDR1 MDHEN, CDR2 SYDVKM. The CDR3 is CASSPPNQPQHF. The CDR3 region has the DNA TGTGCCAGCAGTCCCCCGAATCAGCCCCAGCATTTT.

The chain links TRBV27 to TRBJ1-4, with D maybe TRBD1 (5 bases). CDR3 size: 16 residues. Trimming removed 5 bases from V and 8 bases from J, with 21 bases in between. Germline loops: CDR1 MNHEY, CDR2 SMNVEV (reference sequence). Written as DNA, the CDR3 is TGTGCCAGCAGTATTTTCGGGCAGAAGAGGGGAGAAAAACTGTTTTTT. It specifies CASSIFGQKRGEKLFF.

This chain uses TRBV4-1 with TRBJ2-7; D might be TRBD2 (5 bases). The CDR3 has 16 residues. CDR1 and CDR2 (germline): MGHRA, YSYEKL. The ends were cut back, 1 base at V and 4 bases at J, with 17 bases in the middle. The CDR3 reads CASSQGAAGVWYEQYF. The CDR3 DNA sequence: TGCGCCAGCAGCCAAGGGGCTGCCGGGGTTTGGTACGAGCAGTACTTC.

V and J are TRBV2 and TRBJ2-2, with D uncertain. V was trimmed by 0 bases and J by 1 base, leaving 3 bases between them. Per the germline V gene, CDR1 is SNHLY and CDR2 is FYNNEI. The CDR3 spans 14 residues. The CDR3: CASSEAVNTGELFF. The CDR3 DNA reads TGTGCCAGCAGTGAAGCGGTGAACACCGGGGAGCTGTTTTTT.

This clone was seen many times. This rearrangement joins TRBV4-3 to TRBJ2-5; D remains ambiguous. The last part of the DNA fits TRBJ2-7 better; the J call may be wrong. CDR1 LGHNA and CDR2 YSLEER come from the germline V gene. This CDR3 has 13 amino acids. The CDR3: CASSHRRFYEQYF. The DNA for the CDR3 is TGCGCCAGCAGCCATCGGCGGTTCTACGAGCAGTACTTC.

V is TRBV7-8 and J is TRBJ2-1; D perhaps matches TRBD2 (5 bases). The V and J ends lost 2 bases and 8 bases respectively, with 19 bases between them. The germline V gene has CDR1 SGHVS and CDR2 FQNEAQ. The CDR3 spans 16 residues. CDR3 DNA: TGTGCCAGCAGCTTATATCGGACGAACGGAGGCGATGAGCAGTTCTTC. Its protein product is CASSLYRTNGGDEQFF. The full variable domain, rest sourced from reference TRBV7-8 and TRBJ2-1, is GAGVSQSPRYKVAKRGQDVALRCDPISGHVSLFWYQQALGQGPEFLTYFQNEAQLDKSGLPSDRFFAERPEGSVSTLKIQRTQQEDSAVYLCASSLYRTNGGDEQFFGPGTRLTVL.

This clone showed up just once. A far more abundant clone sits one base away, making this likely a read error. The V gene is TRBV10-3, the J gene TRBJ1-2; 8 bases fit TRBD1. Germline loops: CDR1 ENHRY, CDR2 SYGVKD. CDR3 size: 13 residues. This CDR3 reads CAVSRGQGYGYTF. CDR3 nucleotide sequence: TGTGCCGTCAGCAGGGGGCAAGGATATGGCTACACCTTC.

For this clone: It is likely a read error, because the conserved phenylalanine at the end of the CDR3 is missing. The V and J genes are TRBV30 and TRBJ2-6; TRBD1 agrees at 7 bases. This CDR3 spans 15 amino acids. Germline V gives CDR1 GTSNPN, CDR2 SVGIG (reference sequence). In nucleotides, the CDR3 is TGTGCCTGGGGGACAGACCTCTCTGGGGCCAACGTACTGACTTTA. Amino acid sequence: CAWGTDLSGANVLTL.

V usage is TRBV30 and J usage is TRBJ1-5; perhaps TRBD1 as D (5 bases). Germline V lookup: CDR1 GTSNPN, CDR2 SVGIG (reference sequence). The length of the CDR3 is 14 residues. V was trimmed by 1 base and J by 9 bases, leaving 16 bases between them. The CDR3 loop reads CAWSGRQERGPQHF. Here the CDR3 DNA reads TGTGCCTGGAGTGGTAGGCAGGAAAGGGGGCCCCAGCATTTT.

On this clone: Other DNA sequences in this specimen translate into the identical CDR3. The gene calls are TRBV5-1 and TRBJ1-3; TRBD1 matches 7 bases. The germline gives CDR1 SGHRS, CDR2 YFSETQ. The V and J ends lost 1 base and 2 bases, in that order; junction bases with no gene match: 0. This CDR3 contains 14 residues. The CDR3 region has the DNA TGCGCCAGCAGCTTGACAGGGGCTGGAAACACCATATATTTT. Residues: CASSLTGAGNTIYF. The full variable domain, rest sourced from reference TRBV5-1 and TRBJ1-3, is KAGVTQTPRYLIKTRGQQVTLSCSPISGHRSVSWYQQTPGQGLQFLFEYFSETQRNKGNFPGRFSGRQFSNSRSEMNVSTLELGDSALYLCASSLTGAGNTIYFGEGSWLTVV.

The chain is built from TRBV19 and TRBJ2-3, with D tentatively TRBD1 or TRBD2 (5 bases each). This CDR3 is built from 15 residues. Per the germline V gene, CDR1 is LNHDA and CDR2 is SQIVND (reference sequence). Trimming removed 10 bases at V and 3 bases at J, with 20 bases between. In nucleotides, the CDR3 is TGTGCCACTACGGGGACCCGAGGCCTAACAGATACGCAGTATTTT. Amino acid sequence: CATTGTRGLTDTQYF.

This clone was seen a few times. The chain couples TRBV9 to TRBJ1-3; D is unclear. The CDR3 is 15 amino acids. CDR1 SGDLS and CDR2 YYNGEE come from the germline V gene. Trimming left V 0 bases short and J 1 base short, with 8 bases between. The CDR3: CASSVEGFSGNTIYF. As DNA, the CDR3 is TGTGCCAGCAGCGTAGAGGGCTTTTCTGGAAACACCATATATTTT.

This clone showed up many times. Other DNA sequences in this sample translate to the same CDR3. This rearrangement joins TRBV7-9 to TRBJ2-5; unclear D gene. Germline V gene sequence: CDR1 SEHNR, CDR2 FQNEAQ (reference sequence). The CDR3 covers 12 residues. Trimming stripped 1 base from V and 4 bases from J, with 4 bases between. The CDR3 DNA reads TGTGCCAGCAGCTTAGTCGGAGAGACCCAGTACTTC. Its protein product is CASSLVGETQYF.